This T cell receptor beta chain was profiled in a study of CD8 T cells in ankylosing spondylitis. Comment on this clonotype: Its matching antigen is unknown.

A quantitative 5'-RACE method, one with molecular barcodes, was used to make TCR beta libraries. A single record per CDR3 protein comes from TCRdb applying MiXCR to the 5' RACE reads. The sample lists 650,000 to 800,000 distinct CDR3 sequences; 15% to 20% were seen once. Study-wide points: Prior literature has documented some motif variants in synovial fluid and blood from reactive arthritis. Blood from ankylosing spondylitis patients appeared to carry a characteristic roughly 8-variant TCR beta motif. The clones that were linked to disease were reported to be significantly enriched in matched synovial fluid samples from ankylosing spondylitis patients.

The length of the CDR3 is 18 residues. This rearrangement joins TRBV21-1 to TRBJ2-6. TRBV21-1 is designated a pseudogene. Sequenced sample: blood, either unsorted or a sorted T cell fraction (not recorded which). The TCR was taken from a male donor with ankylosing spondylitis. The CDR3 loop is CASSNRAVISSGANVLTF. In DNA, the CDR3 is TGTGCCAGCAGCAACCGAGCCGTGATAAGCTCTGGGGCCAACGTCCTGACTTTC.